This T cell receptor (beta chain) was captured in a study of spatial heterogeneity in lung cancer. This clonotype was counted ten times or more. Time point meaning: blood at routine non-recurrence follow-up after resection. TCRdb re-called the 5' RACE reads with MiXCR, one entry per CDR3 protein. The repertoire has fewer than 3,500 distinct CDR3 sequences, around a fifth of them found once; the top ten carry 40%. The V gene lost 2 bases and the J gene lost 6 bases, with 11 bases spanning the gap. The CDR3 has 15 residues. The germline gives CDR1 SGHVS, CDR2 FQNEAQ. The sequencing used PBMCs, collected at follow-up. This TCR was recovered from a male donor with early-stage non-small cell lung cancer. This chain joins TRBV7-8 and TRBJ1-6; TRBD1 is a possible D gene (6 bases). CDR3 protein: CASSLWGQLNSPLHF. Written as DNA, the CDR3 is TGTGCCAGCAGCTTATGGGGACAACTTAATTCACCCCTCCACTTT.